The 14 T cell receptor beta chains given below trace back to one sample, sequenced in a study of Graves' ophthalmopathy and Graves' hyperthyroidism. Amplification from RNA transcripts yielded the TCR beta CDR3 regions. Second-round multiplex PCR came after a first-round RT-PCR that employed HTBI primers. TCRdb re-analysed the multiplex PCR reads in MiXCR, keeping a single row per CDR3 protein. The table has under 60,000 distinct CDR3 sequences, approximately 50% seen once. Input material: peripheral blood. All receptors derive from an adult woman with Graves' ophthalmopathy.

In this sample, this clonotype turned up many times. The gene calls are TRBV5-8 and TRBJ2-7; perhaps D is TRBD1 or TRBD2 (5 bases each). This CDR3 spans 13 amino acids. Germline lookup yields CDR1 SGHTS and CDR2 YDEGEE. The germline V and J ends were trimmed by 1 base and 5 bases, with 10 bases remaining between them. The CDR3 nucleotides read TGTGCCAGCAGCTTGCGTGGGGGTAACGAGCAGTACTTC. This translates into CASSLRGGNEQYF. The whole variable domain, filled in from reference TRBV5-8 and TRBJ2-7, reads EAGVTQSPTHLIKTRGQQATLRCSPISGHTSVYWYQQALGLGLQFLLWYDEGEERNRGNFPPRFSGRQFPNYSSELNVNALELEDSALYLCASSLRGGNEQYFGPGTRLTVT.

Points on this clonotype: One end of the junction is discordant with germline, which a read error may explain. This sequence joins TRBV5-8 and TRBJ2-1, with 9 positions matching TRBD1. Per germline, CDR1 SGHTS and CDR2 YDEGEE. The CDR3 consists of 16 residues. The CDR3 protein is CASSWGQGGGGNEQFF. Written as DNA, the CDR3 is TGCGCCAGCAGCTGGGGACAGGGCGGGGGAGGGAATGAGCAGTTCTTC.

A remark on this clonotype: This CDR3 fails to terminate in the conserved phenylalanine or tryptophan, so it likely reflects a read error. It is unclear where the CDR3 begins or ends on the DNA, so no DNA is shown, and the CDR3 is as TCRdb lists it. The chain has TRBV5-4 and TRBJ2-5; the table's D call TRBD1 went unverified against the DNA. Termini included, the CDR3 measures 16 amino acids. Germline V gene lookup returns CDR1 SGHNT and CDR2 YYREEE (reference sequence). This chain's CDR3 is CASSGGQGNYGYTFGS.

The chain links TRBV15 to TRBJ2-2; 11 bases are a match to TRBD2. CDR1 and CDR2 from the germline V gene are LNHNV and YYDKDF (reference sequence). The CDR3 has 17 residues. Germline trimming cut 3 bases from V and 6 bases from J; bases unmatched to any gene: 9. In DNA form, the CDR3 reads TGTGCCACCAGCAGTCCTAGCGGGGGGAGTGGGGCCGGGGAGCTGTTTTTT. Its translation is CATSSPSGGSGAGELFF.

This clonotype came up many times. V and J are TRBV20-1 and TRBJ2-5; a possible D gene is TRBD2 (6 bases). V shed 8 bases and J shed 2 bases, with 15 bases lying between them. The germline V gene encodes CDR1 DFQATT and CDR2 SNEGSKA (reference sequence). CDR3 length: 13 amino acids. DNA for the CDR3: TGCAGTATCAGGAGGGAGTCACAAGAGACCCAGTACTTC. Residues: CSIRRESQETQYF.

This clonotype ranks as medium-sized (0.01 to 0.1%). The gene calls are TRBV7-6 and TRBJ2-7; D is unclear. The CDR3 totals 14 residues. V lost 5 bases to trimming and J lost 4 bases, with 15 bases between them. Germline values: CDR1 SGHVS, CDR2 FNYEAQ. The CDR3 sequence: CASSQRASTYEQYF. For the CDR3, the DNA is TGTGCCAGCAGCCAAAGGGCCAGCACTTACGAGCAGTACTTC.

This clonotype was seen many times. A clone one base away is much larger, so this may be a read error. This chain connects TRBV19 to TRBJ2-1; tentative D call: TRBD1 (6 bases). The CDR3 loop spans 18 amino acids. Germline values: CDR1 LNHDA, CDR2 SQIVND (reference sequence). CDR3: CASSGGQGHSYSYNERFF. The CDR3, as DNA: TGTGCCAGTAGTGGGGGCCAGGGCCACTCTTATTCCTACAATGAGCGGTTCTTC.

This clonotype was recorded many times. The chain carries TRBV6-5 and TRBJ1-1, with D unresolved. The CDR3 has 13 residues. Trimming pared 8 bases from V and 4 bases from J, leaving 14 bases between. Germline CDR1 MNHEY, CDR2 SVGAGI. The CDR3 nucleotides read TGTGCCAGCTCCGGGCGGGCGACCACTGAAGCTTTCTTT. Its translation is CASSGRATTEAFF.

This clonotype came up many times. The chain couples TRBV20-1 to TRBJ2-2; D is perhaps TRBD2 (6 bases). The CDR3 runs 15 residues. Germline V gene lookup returns CDR1 DFQATT and CDR2 SNEGSKA (reference sequence). Trimming left V 2 bases short and J 3 bases short, with 13 bases between. The CDR3 region has the DNA TGCAGTGCTAGAACGGAGGGGCGACACACCGGGGAGCTGTTTTTT. Its translation is CSARTEGRHTGELFF.

J is TRBJ1-5 and V is TRBV6-6; 7 bases map to TRBD1. CDR3 length equals 15 residues. V dropped 2 bases and J dropped 7; count of bases not matched to a gene: 8. Germline-derived CDR1 and CDR2 are MNHNY and SVGAGI (reference sequence). The CDR3: CASSYRRGTGQPQHF. The CDR3 region has the DNA TGTGCCAGCAGTTACCGCAGGGGGACGGGGCAGCCCCAGCATTTT.

This chain connects TRBV30 to TRBJ2-2; D call uncertain. The CDR3 runs to 13 residues. Germline assignment: CDR1 GTSNPN and CDR2 SVGIG (reference sequence). Trimming took 7 bases from V and 5 from J, leaving 14 bases between them. The CDR3 DNA reads as TGTGCCTCAAGTGTATGGGGTACCGGGGAGCTGTTTTTT. Protein product: CASSVWGTGELFF.

This clonotype was recorded a few times. With a much larger clone just one base away, this may be a read error. This rearrangement joins TRBV5-1 to TRBJ1-1; TRBD1 might be the D (5 bases). CDR1 is SGHRS, CDR2 YFSETQ, per germline. Trimming pared 4 bases from V and 7 bases from J, leaving 17 bases between. The CDR3 is 14 residues long. Written as DNA, the CDR3 is TGCGCCAGCAGCCCGGGAGGGGCGGGGGGTGAAGCTTTCTTT. Residues: CASSPGGAGGEAFF. Supplemented by reference TRBV5-1 and TRBJ1-1, the full variable domain reads KAGVTQTPRYLIKTRGQQVTLSCSPISGHRSVSWYQQTPGQGLQFLFEYFSETQRNKGNFPGRFSGRQFSNSRSEMNVSTLELGDSALYLCASSPGGAGGEAFFGQGTRLTVV.

The chain carries TRBV29-1 and TRBJ2-5, with 8 bases identical to TRBD1. CDR1 SQVTM and CDR2 ANQGSEA come from the germline V gene. The CDR3 is made up of 14 amino acids. J was trimmed by 4 bases and V by 3 bases; bases with no gene match: 7. CDR3 region: CSVDSDRVRETQYF. The CDR3 bases are TGCAGCGTTGATTCGGACAGGGTGCGAGAGACCCAGTACTTC.

This clonotype qualifies as medium-sized. This chain uses TRBV29-1 with TRBJ1-2; D is uncertain. CDR3 size: 13 residues. V lost 8 bases to trimming and J lost 2 bases, with 15 bases between them. Germline CDR1 is SQVTM and CDR2 is ANQGSEA. DNA for the CDR3: TGCAGCATCGCCCACCCAAGGAACTATGGCTACACCTTC. It translates to CSIAHPRNYGYTF. The complete variable domain, with remaining parts taken from reference TRBV29-1 and TRBJ1-2, reads SAVISQKPSRDICQRGTSLTIQCQVDSQVTMMFWYRQQPGQSLTLIATANQGSEATYESGFVIDKFPISRPNLTFSTLTVSNMSPEDSSIYLCSIAHPRNYGYTFGSGTRLTVV.